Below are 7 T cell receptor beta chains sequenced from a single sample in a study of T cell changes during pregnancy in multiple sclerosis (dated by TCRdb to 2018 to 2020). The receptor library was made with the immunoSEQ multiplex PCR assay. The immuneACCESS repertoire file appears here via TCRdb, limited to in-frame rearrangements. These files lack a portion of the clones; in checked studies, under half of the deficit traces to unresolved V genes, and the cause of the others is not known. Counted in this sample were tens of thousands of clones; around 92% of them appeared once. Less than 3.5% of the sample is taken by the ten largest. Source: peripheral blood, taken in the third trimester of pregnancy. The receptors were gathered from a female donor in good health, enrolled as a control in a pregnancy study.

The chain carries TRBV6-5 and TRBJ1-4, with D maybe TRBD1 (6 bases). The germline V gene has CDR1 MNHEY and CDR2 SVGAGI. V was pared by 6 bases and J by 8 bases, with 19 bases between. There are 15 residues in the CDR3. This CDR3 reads CASSRWGGEAEKLFF. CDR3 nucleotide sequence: TGTGCCAGCAGCCGTTGGGGGGGCGAAGCCGAAAAACTGTTTTTT.

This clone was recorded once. The CDR3 region is CASSYPPETGNGYTF. CDR3 nucleotide sequence: TGTGCCAGCAGTTACCCTCCGGAGACAGGGAATGGCTACACCTTC. This chain connects TRBV28 to TRBJ1-2; 7 bases align to TRBD1. The CDR3 runs to 15 residues. The V and J ends lost 4 bases and 6 bases, in that order; junction bases with no gene match: 11. Germline V gene lookup returns CDR1 MDHEN and CDR2 SYDVKM.

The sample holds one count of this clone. CDR3 nucleotide sequence: TGTGCCAGCAGTTTAACCCAGACCCGGGCGGGGTTAAATCAGCCCCAGCATTTT. Its protein product is CASSLTQTRAGLNQPQHF. This rearrangement joins TRBV28 to TRBJ1-5; no clear D. Between the trimmed V and J ends, which lost 2 bases and 4 bases, there was a span of 21 bases. The CDR3 totals 18 residues. Germline values: CDR1 MDHEN, CDR2 SYDVKM.

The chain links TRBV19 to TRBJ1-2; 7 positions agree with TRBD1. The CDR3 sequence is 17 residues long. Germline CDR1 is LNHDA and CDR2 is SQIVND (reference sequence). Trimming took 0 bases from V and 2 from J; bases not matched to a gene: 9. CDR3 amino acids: CASSIDRRTGPNYGYTF. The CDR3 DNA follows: TGTGCCAGTAGTATAGATCGTCGGACAGGACCAAACTATGGCTACACCTTC.

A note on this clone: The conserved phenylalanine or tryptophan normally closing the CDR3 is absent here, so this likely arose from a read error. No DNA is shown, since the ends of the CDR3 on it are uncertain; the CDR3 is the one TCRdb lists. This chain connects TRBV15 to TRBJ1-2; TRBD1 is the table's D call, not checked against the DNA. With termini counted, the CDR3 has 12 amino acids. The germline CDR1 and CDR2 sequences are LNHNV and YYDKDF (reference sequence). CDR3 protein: CATSRDRGPQDV.

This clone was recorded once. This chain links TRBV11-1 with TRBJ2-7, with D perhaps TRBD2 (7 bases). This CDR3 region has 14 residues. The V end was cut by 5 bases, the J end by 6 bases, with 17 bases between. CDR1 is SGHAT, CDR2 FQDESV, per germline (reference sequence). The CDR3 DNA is TGTGCCAGCAGCCTGGGGCGGGGGCTTGGCGAGCAGTACTTC. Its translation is CASSLGRGLGEQYF.

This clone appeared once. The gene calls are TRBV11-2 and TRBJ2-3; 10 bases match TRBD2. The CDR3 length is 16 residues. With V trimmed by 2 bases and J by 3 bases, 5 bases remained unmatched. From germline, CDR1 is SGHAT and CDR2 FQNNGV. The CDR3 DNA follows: TGTGCCAGCAGCTTACGACTAGCGGGTCCTACAGATACGCAGTATTTT. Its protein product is CASSLRLAGPTDTQYF.